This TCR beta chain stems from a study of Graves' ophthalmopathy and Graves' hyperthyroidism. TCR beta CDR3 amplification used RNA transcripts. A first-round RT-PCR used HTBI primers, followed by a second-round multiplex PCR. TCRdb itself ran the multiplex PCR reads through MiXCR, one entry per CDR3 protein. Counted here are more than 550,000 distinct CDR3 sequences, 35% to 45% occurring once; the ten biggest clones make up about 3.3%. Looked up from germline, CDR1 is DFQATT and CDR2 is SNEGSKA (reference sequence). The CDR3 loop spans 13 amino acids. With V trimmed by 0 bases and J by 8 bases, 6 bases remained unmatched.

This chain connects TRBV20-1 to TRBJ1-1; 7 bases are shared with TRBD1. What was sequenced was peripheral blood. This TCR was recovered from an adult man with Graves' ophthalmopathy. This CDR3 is CSARDVDRFEAFF. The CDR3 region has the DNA TGCAGTGCTAGAGATGTGGACAGGTTCGAAGCTTTCTTT.